These 16 T cell receptor beta chains were all obtained from the same sample, sequenced in a study of blood T cell repertoires in COVID-19. The protocol was immunoSEQ multiplex PCR, while the TCRdb copy is restricted to in-frame clones and leaves out a portion. The table includes roughly 66,000 clones, 82% detected once. The specimen was peripheral blood. The receptors come from a man between 60 and 75 years old with acute or convalescent COVID-19.

The rearrangement uses TRBV19 and TRBJ2-1, with 14 bases aligning to TRBD2. The CDR3 totals 17 residues. Germline CDR1 reads LNHDA; CDR2 reads SQIVND (reference sequence). Trimming removed 5 bases from V and 2 bases from J; junction bases left unmatched: 5. The DNA of the CDR3 is TGTGCCAGTAGTCTTAGACTAGCGGGGGGGACCTACAATGAGCAGTTCTTC. Translation gives CASSLRLAGGTYNEQFF.

The sample holds one count of this clone. This sequence joins TRBV6-1 and TRBJ1-5, with D maybe TRBD1 (5 bases). The CDR3 totals 14 residues. CDR1 and CDR2 from the germline V gene are MNHNS and SASEGT. Trimming cost V 3 bases and J 4 bases, with 10 bases left between them. CDR3 sequence (DNA): TGTGCCAGCAGTGAGCAGCAGGGAAATCAGCCCCAGCATTTT. The encoded protein is CASSEQQGNQPQHF.

V and J are TRBV18 and TRBJ1-1; D is uncertain. The CDR3 consists of 13 residues. V lost 5 bases to trimming and J lost 4 bases, with 11 bases between them. Per the germline V gene, CDR1 is KGHSH and CDR2 is LQKENI. As DNA, the CDR3 is TGTGCCAGCTCAACTCCGGAGGGCACTGAAGCTTTCTTT. This gives the protein CASSTPEGTEAFF. Variable domain in full (rest from reference TRBV18 and TRBJ1-1): NAGVMQNPRHLVRRRGQEARLRCSPMKGHSHVYWYRQLPEEGLKFMVYLQKENIIDESGMPKERFSAEFPKEGPSILRIQQVVRGDSAAYFCASSTPEGTEAFFGQGTRLTVV.

The rearrangement joins TRBV7-2 to TRBJ2-2; D is uncertain. CDR3 length equals 18 residues. Germline-derived CDR1 and CDR2 are SGHTA and FQGNSA. V was clipped by 2 bases and J by 0 bases, with 16 bases between them. Here the CDR3 DNA reads TGTGCCAGCAGCTTATCTGGCGGAACCGCGGCGAACACCGGGGAGCTGTTTTTT. Encoded protein: CASSLSGGTAANTGELFF.

The V and J genes are TRBV9 and TRBJ1-5; a possible D gene is TRBD1 (5 bases). CDR3 length equals 14 residues. The V end lost 4 bases, the J end lost 2 bases, and 10 bases lay between the germline ends. Germline lookup yields CDR1 SGDLS and CDR2 YYNGEE. The DNA for the CDR3 is TGTGCCAGCAGCACAGGACACCGCAATCAGCCCCAGCATTTT. This sequence encodes CASSTGHRNQPQHF.

Only a few counts were recorded for this clone. The CDR3 region has the DNA TGCGCCAGCAGCTTGGGGACAGGGGGTAGCAATCAGCCCCAGCATTTT. Translating it yields CASSLGTGGSNQPQHF. This chain joins TRBV5-1 and TRBJ1-5; TRBD1 matches at 10 bases. The CDR3 is made up of 16 amino acids. With 0 bases clipped from V and 0 bases from J, the junction kept 0 bases outside the gene matches. Germline loops: CDR1 SGHRS, CDR2 YFSETQ.

J is TRBJ1-6 and V is TRBV4-1; D ambiguous. V lost 2 bases, J lost 14 bases, and 19 bases lay in between. The length of the CDR3 is 15 residues. Germline V gene lookup returns CDR1 MGHRA and CDR2 YSYEKL. The CDR3 loop reads CASSQPGRTNLTLHF. CDR3 DNA sequence: TGCGCCAGCAGCCAACCCGGCAGGACTAATCTCACCCTCCACTTT.

This chain uses TRBV9 with TRBJ2-3; D perhaps matches TRBD1 (6 bases). There are 15 residues in the CDR3. The germline gives CDR1 SGDLS, CDR2 YYNGEE. V lost 0 bases to trimming and J lost 4 bases, with 12 bases between them. The CDR3: CASSVETAGADTQYF. CDR3 nucleotide sequence: TGTGCCAGCAGCGTAGAAACCGCAGGGGCAGATACGCAGTATTTT.

This clone was counted a single time. The V call is TRBV5-5, the J call TRBJ1-1; D unresolved. There are 14 residues in the CDR3. Looked up from germline, CDR1 is SGHKS and CDR2 is YYEKEE (reference sequence). Deletions cut 2 bases from V and 4 bases from J, with 12 bases between. CDR3 protein: CASSFQTGGTEAFF. The CDR3 nucleotides are TGTGCCAGCAGCTTCCAGACGGGAGGCACTGAAGCTTTCTTT.

Only a few counts were recorded for this clone. This chain connects TRBV5-5 to TRBJ1-2; a possible D gene is TRBD1 (6 bases). The CDR3 consists of 17 residues. Germline CDR1 reads SGHKS; CDR2 reads YYEKEE (reference sequence). Trimming left V 0 bases short and J 9 bases short, with 24 bases between. In DNA form, the CDR3 reads TGTGCCAGCAGCTTGGCTCCGACAGGCCGCAACCCCACTCGCTACACCTTC. Translation gives CASSLAPTGRNPTRYTF.

This chain joins TRBV18 and TRBJ1-1; D gene unclear. The V end lost 2 bases, the J end lost 3 bases, and 13 bases lay between the germline ends. Germline CDR1 reads KGHSH; CDR2 reads LQKENI. CDR3 length: 15 residues. CDR3 protein: CASSPSSGRDTEAFF. CDR3 sequence (DNA): TGTGCCAGCTCACCAAGTTCCGGGAGGGACACTGAAGCTTTCTTT.

V and J are TRBV5-1 and TRBJ1-1; no firm D call. Between the trimmed V and J ends, which lost 0 bases and 5 bases, there was a span of 14 bases. This CDR3 is built from 15 residues. Germline V gene sequence: CDR1 SGHRS, CDR2 YFSETQ. DNA for the CDR3: TGCGCCAGCAGCTTGGGACTGCCGGGAGGGACTGAAGCTTTCTTT. Encoded protein: CASSLGLPGGTEAFF.

The chain recombines TRBV14 with TRBJ2-3; D gene ambiguous. Germline CDR1 SGHDN, CDR2 FVKESK. Trimming removed 2 bases from V and 2 bases from J, with 17 bases in between. CDR3 length equals 17 residues. The CDR3 nucleotides read TGTGCCAGCAGCCAATTGTCCCTGACACCGTACACAGATACGCAGTATTTT. Its protein product is CASSQLSLTPYTDTQYF.

The rearrangement joins TRBV10-3 to TRBJ2-3; D may be TRBD2 (5 bases). CDR1 ENHRY and CDR2 SYGVKD come from the germline V gene. V lost 10 bases and J 3 bases, leaving 20 bases between the germline ends. The CDR3 has 15 residues. CDR3 sequence (DNA): TGTGCCACCAAGGACTCCAGCGGACCTACAGATACGCAGTATTTT. Its translation is CATKDSSGPTDTQYF.

This rearrangement joins TRBV14 to TRBJ1-6; D is possibly TRBD1 (5 bases). Looked up from germline, CDR1 is SGHDN and CDR2 is FVKESK. V lost 1 base to trimming and J lost 5 bases, with 6 bases between them. CDR3 size: 14 residues. In nucleotides, the CDR3 is TGTGCCAGCAGCCAAGGGACAAATAATTCACCCCTCCACTTT. It is translated as CASSQGTNNSPLHF.

This rearrangement joins TRBV7-2 to TRBJ2-2; 10 bases fit TRBD1. Unmatched junction bases numbered 4, after V lost 5 bases and J lost 7 bases. This CDR3 spans 14 amino acids. The germline V gene encodes CDR1 SGHTA and CDR2 FQGNSA. The CDR3 DNA is TGTGCCAGCAGCCAGACAGGGGGCGGCGGGGAGCTGTTTTTT. Protein: CASSQTGGGGELFF.